The source of this TCR beta chain is a study of cytomegalovirus exposure and HLA in healthy donors (dated by TCRdb to between 2016 and 2019). Some background on the complete study: In an earlier analysis of 587 of the donors, around 300 Gb of sequence data and roughly 100 million unique TCR beta sequences from some 170 million T cells were reported. Approximately 310 gigabases of sequencing data and tens of millions of unique TCR sequences were included in an early release covering 550 to 650 HLA-typed donors. The number of donors typed differed by locus, with about 629-640 for A, B, C, DRB1 and DQB1, about 500 for DQA1, 606 for DPA1, and 450 to 480 for DPB1. HLA typing included class I and class II loci at four-digit resolution. The study used immunosequencing to profile the T cell repertoires of hundreds of subjects and linked those repertoires to cytomegalovirus serostatus. Donor age, sex, ethnicity and CMV serostatus were compiled together with the repertoire data. All discovery cohort repertoires had been generated using a single sequencing platform. In a later genetic analysis, genome-wide SNP genotypes for about 65% of the roughly 700 donors were used, and that subset was treated as a discovery cohort. In addition to the first cohort of hundreds of subjects, a separate validation cohort of some 120 different subjects was used. Rather than drawing on any new phenotypic data, the later analysis identified candidate immune exposures from TCR beta sequences and the way those sequences occurred across donors. In an earlier analysis of around 540 of the donors, high-throughput TCR beta sequencing was used to judge whether each TCR beta V gene segment behaved as functional or pseudogenic. In a later analysis, previously published TCR beta repertoires from 666 donors were re-analyzed and high-resolution HLA genotyping was added so that TCR occurrence patterns could be studied. Among roughly 400 genotyped donors of the cohort, an average of approximately 240,000 unique TCR beta nucleotide sequences were sequenced per donor, around 20% of them non-productive. The study was designed to test whether signatures of past pathogen exposure could be identified by cataloging public T cell receptors. Roughly five DR-DQ haplotypes were handled as single units for association and clustering because linkage in the cohort was strong. The study combined high-throughput TCR immunosequencing, statistical association of individual TCRs with disease status, and machine learning to predict cytomegalovirus infection status. The genetic ancestry cluster associated with self-reported Caucasian donors included about 81% of the 300 to 450 genotyped donors.

As encoded in the germline V gene (reference sequence), CDR1 is LNHDA while CDR2 is SQIVND. The CDR3 contains 15 residues, cysteine and phenylalanine counted. The entry retains the CDR3 DNA only, 45 bases that are in frame from base 1. Trimming costs V 0 bases and J 0 bases, and their ends lie 7 bases apart. On this clone: The antigen it binds to is not known. The sample holds no much larger clone one base away, and base qualities are not on file.

The cohort was made up of approximately 670 healthy bone marrow donors. At the time of sampling, every cohort member was nominally healthy, though immune exposures that went unrecorded were likely present. The donor tested CMV seronegative and was one of the 352 seronegative cohort members. Each donor provided a peripheral blood sample, and peripheral blood mononuclear cells were used for TCR beta sequencing. Genomic DNA was extracted from the blood cell samples with the Qiagen DNeasy Blood Extraction Kit. The library was produced with the immunoSEQ multiplex PCR assay. A mixture of 60 forward primers for TCR Vbeta segments and 13 reverse primers for TCR Jbeta segments was used in the multiplex PCR. The CDR3 region of rearranged TCR beta genes was amplified from genomic DNA with a multiplex PCR assay. Amplified TCR beta libraries were sequenced as 87-base-pair reads on the Illumina HiSeq System. The source study handled its data this way. In a later analysis, tens of millions of unique TCR beta chains were counted across the 500 to 700 repertoires, and approximately 11 million of these chains were shared by at least two donors. Raw reads were error-corrected and collapsed into unique sequences with a nearest-neighbor algorithm that merged closely related sequences to remove PCR and sequencing errors. Alignment of CDR3 sequences to IMGT reference sequences was used to assign V, D and J gene segments. For a sequence to be retained, a match of at least six nucleotides to both a V gene segment and a J gene segment was required. A rearrangement was called productive if the CDR3 had no stop codons and remained in frame with V and J, and every other rearrangement was called non-productive. Following IMGT convention, CDR3 was defined as the stretch from the second conserved V-encoded cysteine to the conserved J-encoded phenylalanine. The earlier analysis of 450 to 750 of the donors excluded any sequence lacking an unambiguous match to a single V gene segment. An earlier analysis of a few hundred of the donors classified V segments as functional when productive rearrangements were above 56.7% and as segregating when the standard deviation between donors was above 5%. A statistical classification framework was built for diagnosing cytomegalovirus status from the catalog of TCR beta chain sequences. A later analysis assigned V and J genes by comparing TCR nucleotide sequences with IMGT/GENE-DB human TR gene sequences. Using the TCRdist pipeline, a later analysis assigned CDR3 sequences along with most-parsimonious VDJ recombination scenarios. In a later analysis, every TCR beta chain was defined by the combination of its CDR3 amino acid sequence and its V-gene family, and reads without a unique V-gene family were dropped. In a later analysis, 450 to 600 highly shared, low-generation-probability nucleotide sequences were removed to address suspected cross-contamination and a sequencing artifact. In a later analysis, a clonal expansion index was calculated for each public chain from normalized within-repertoire ranks of inferred template counts. Generation probabilities in a later analysis came from a VDJ recombination model fitted to out-of-frame rearrangements, and those results were checked against IGoR. A later analysis scored TCR-TCR, TCR-HLA and TCR-CMV co-occurrence with hypergeometric tests, applying a repertoire-size bias correction to TCR pairs. False discovery rates were estimated in a later analysis by permuting HLA or CMV assignments 20 times. In a later analysis, co-occurring TCRs were grouped using DBSCAN, with TCRdist sequence similarity added in when clustering inside HLA-allele-positive subsets. Repertoires with fewer than 30,000 or more than 120,000 public chains were left out of co-occurrence clustering, as were a handful of repertoires with anomalous nucleotide sharing. TCRdb mirrors the immuneACCESS table, restricted to in-frame sequences. Some clones are absent from its copies; in checked studies, under half trace to an unresolved V gene, and the reason for the others is unknown. V and J calls and clone size follow that table, whereas D and trimming were derived from the DNA. The sample has around 150,000 clones on record, approximately 88% of them singletons. The ten top clones hold less than 2% of the sample.

What the authors observed across the whole study: Cytomegalovirus status was reported to be diagnosed by the classifier with high specificity and sensitivity in both the original and validation cohorts. Assigning TCR associations to individual alleles was difficult when HLA alleles, especially DR and DQ, strongly co-occurred. In vitro tests confirmed that a few of the cytomegalovirus-associated TCR beta chains recognize cytomegalovirus antigens. Correlated functional status among segregating V segments might reflect linkage disequilibrium, but an unknown experimental factor could not be ruled out. An association between a missense DCLRE1C variant and V-gene and J-gene trimming of TCR beta chains was found in a later genetic analysis and replicated in an independent cohort. According to a later analysis, TCR association rates differed among HLA loci, with DRB1 alleles showing the most associated TCRs and HLA-C alleles showing the fewest. Because the 87-base-pair reads could not distinguish some IMGT-functional V segments, including TRBV6-2 and TRBV6-3, those segments were excluded. According to the authors, the approach could potentially be generalized to other disease states and immunological phenotypes. A total of around 150 TCR beta chains were listed by the study as associated with cytomegalovirus. Most TCR sequences were observed very rarely across donors, whereas some public TCRs were present in many individuals. Because counts were too low, roughly 17 rarely observed V segments, including chromosome 9 orphons, were left out of the earlier analysis of 587 of the donors. Only TCR beta chains were sequenced in this cohort, and the absence of alpha or paired-chain data limited detectable features. A later analysis associated 15,000 to 20,000 TCR beta sequences with specific HLA alleles at a false discovery rate of 0.05. According to a later analysis, parvovirus B19, influenza, CMV and Epstein-Barr virus appeared linked to several top co-occurrence clusters. According to a later analysis, most CMV-associated TCR beta chains appeared to be HLA-restricted, and the HLA associations seemed to be driven largely by CMV exposure. Because HLA typing was unavailable for some donors at each locus, only the typed subset was used in association tests. Roughly uniform sequencing depth across donors was assumed in presence/absence analyses, although this assumption may not hold. Broadly in line with IMGT annotations, most TCR beta V segments showed up in productive rearrangements about 87% or about 30% of the time in an earlier analysis of 450 to 600 of the donors. A cluster of highly shared sequence variants was judged likely to represent a technical artifact of the sequencing pipeline. In a later genetic analysis, fewer N-insertions in productive TCRs were reported among donors in an Asian-associated ancestry cluster than the approximately 670-donor mean. CMV serostatus was the only immune exposure information available for the cohort. A further reported finding was that TCR beta sequences accurately predicted the HLA-A and HLA-B alleles for most subjects in the first cohort. A later analysis found that HLA-associated TCR beta chains were more clonally expanded and had lower generation probabilities than equally common non-associated chains.

The V gene is TRBV19 and the J gene is TRBJ2-3; matching of 6 bases hints at TRBD1 as the D gene. The origin of this receptor is a woman aged 18-29 years in good health and CMV-seronegative. The sequenced sample consisted of PBMCs. The CDR3 region reads CASSIEDSSTDTQYF. The nucleotide sequence is given as TGTGCCAGTAGTATAGAGGACAGTAGCACAGATACGCAGTATTTT.